What follows is one T cell receptor (beta chain) and its context. Its antigen is still unknown. The source of the sample is a study of PD-1 blockade in classical Hodgkin lymphoma. Overall study context: Patients were dosed intravenously with nivolumab at 3 mg/kg every 2 weeks. General study results and limits: TCR diversity in CD4+, not CD8+, cells rose significantly by C4D1. Possibly reflecting disease activity or prior therapy, repertoire differences have causes that remain undefined.

The time point is: cycle 4 day 1 (C4D1), after more than 5 weeks of nivolumab. Following autologous stem cell transplantation, relapse occurred in every patient, and exposure to brentuximab vedotin varied. The patients, who had relapsed/refractory classical Hodgkin lymphoma, achieved best responses of complete response, partial response or progressive disease. Sequencing was performed with immunoSEQ multiplex PCR; in TCRdb, only in-frame clones are kept and a portion is missing. The table has roughly 100,000 clones, about nine tenths seen once. The CDR3 is 15 residues long. The V end lost 1 base, the J end lost 4 bases, and 14 bases lay between the germline ends. Germline CDR1 reads SGDLS; CDR2 reads YYNGEE.

The sample consisted of peripheral blood mononuclear cells (PBMCs), taken before the fourth cycle of nivolumab. The chain has TRBV9 and TRBJ1-2; D not resolved. This TCR was sampled from a human donor with classical Hodgkin lymphoma. CDR3 in amino acids: CASSVLPAAGYGYTF. The CDR3 bases are TGTGCCAGCAGCGTACTGCCAGCAGCTGGCTATGGCTACACCTTC.